The 29 T cell receptor beta chains listed next were all sequenced from one sample in a study of blood T cell repertoires in COVID-19. Repertoires were generated with immunoSEQ multiplex PCR, while TCRdb's copy carries only in-frame clones and drops some. Here the sample spans hundreds of thousands of clones, around 92% being singletons. The material sequenced was PBMCs or T cells enriched from blood (not recorded which). The origin of the receptors is a woman between 25 and 40 years old with acute COVID-19.

V is TRBV28 and J is TRBJ1-2; 7 bases agree with TRBD1. The V gene's germline CDR1 is MDHEN and CDR2 SYDVKM. With V trimmed by 6 bases and J by 4 bases, 5 bases remained unmatched. The CDR3 loop spans 13 amino acids. The CDR3 sequence is CASRQGTIYGYTF. The CDR3 DNA sequence: TGTGCCAGCAGACAGGGGACGATCTATGGCTACACCTTC.

The J gene is TRBJ1-4, the V gene TRBV19, with TRBD1 matching 7 bases. J gave up 5 bases and V 6 bases, and 9 bases lay outside the gene matches. The length of the CDR3 is 15 residues. In germline, CDR1 is LNHDA, CDR2 SQIVND (reference sequence). CDR3 in DNA: TGTGCCAGTAGCCCCGAGACAGGGAGGAATGAAAAACTGTTTTTT. It is translated as CASSPETGRNEKLFF.

The genes are TRBV2 and TRBJ1-4, with unresolved D. CDR3 length equals 15 residues. Germline CDR1 and CDR2: SNHLY and FYNNEI. Trimming removed 3 bases at V and 3 bases at J, with 11 bases between. For the CDR3, the DNA is TGTGCCAGCAGTGAGGAGGGAGGGTCTAATGAAAAACTGTTTTTT. As protein: CASSEEGGSNEKLFF.

The rearrangement uses TRBV18 and TRBJ1-4, with TRBD1 matching 10 bases. The CDR3 length is 19 residues. V was clipped by 6 bases and J by 0 bases; unmatched bases: 13. Germline V gene data show CDR1 as KGHSH and CDR2 as LQKENI. The CDR3 sequence: CASSLVGTGASATNEKLFF. Here the CDR3 DNA reads TGTGCCAGCTCCCTCGTTGGGACAGGGGCCTCTGCAACTAATGAAAAACTGTTTTTT.

V and J are TRBV21-1 and TRBJ1-1. TRBV21-1 is assigned pseudogene status. The CDR3 covers 15 residues. The CDR3 DNA reads as TGTGCCAGCAGCAAAGTCTCCCGGCCGGAGACTGAAGCTTTCTTT. Translated, it gives CASSKVSRPETEAFF.

The rearrangement uses TRBV27 and TRBJ1-1, with D possibly being TRBD1 (5 bases). The CDR3 is 12 amino acids. Trimming removed 6 bases at V and 4 bases at J, with 9 bases between. The germline V gene has CDR1 MNHEY and CDR2 SMNVEV (reference sequence). The CDR3 DNA sequence: TGTGCCAGCAGGAGGGGAGGCACTGAAGCTTTCTTT. It codes for CASRRGGTEAFF.

The V call is TRBV12-3 or TRBV12-4, the J call TRBJ1-1; unclear D gene. CDR3 size: 12 residues. V lost 9 bases, J lost 1 base, and 9 bases lay in between. CDR3 loop: CASPIGNTEAFF. The CDR3 nucleotides are TGTGCCAGTCCCATCGGGAACACTGAAGCTTTCTTT.

The rearrangement joins TRBV28 to TRBJ1-1; 7 positions agree with TRBD1. J lost 7 bases, V lost 6 bases, and 5 bases had no gene match. CDR1 and CDR2 (germline): MDHEN, SYDVKM. This CDR3 is 12 amino acids long. CDR3 coding DNA: TGTGCCAGCAGCCACAGGGGCGTTGAAGCTTTCTTT. Its translation is CASSHRGVEAFF.

The V and J genes are TRBV29-1 and TRBJ1-1; TRBD1 agrees at 8 bases. The germline gives CDR1 SQVTM, CDR2 ANQGSEA. The CDR3 is 14 amino acids. The ends lost 7 bases at V and 0 bases at J; junction bases unmatched: 7. The CDR3, as DNA: TGCAGCGCTGACGGGGACAGGATGAACACTGAAGCTTTCTTT. Its translation: CSADGDRMNTEAFF. Variable domain in full (rest from reference TRBV29-1 and TRBJ1-1): SAVISQKPSRDICQRGTSLTIQCQVDSQVTMMFWYRQQPGQSLTLIATANQGSEATYESGFVIDKFPISRPNLTFSTLTVSNMSPEDSSIYLCSADGDRMNTEAFFGQGTRLTVV.

The chain carries TRBV7-2 and TRBJ2-2; possible D gene TRBD2, 6 bases. V gave up 3 bases and J gave up 2 bases, with 13 bases separating them. CDR3 length equals 16 residues. Per the germline V gene, CDR1 is SGHTA and CDR2 is FQGNSA. The CDR3 loop is CASSFGGFRNTGELFF. For the CDR3, the DNA is TGTGCCAGCAGCTTCGGGGGATTCCGTAACACCGGGGAGCTGTTTTTT.

The V call is TRBV6-5, the J call TRBJ1-5; D possibly corresponds to TRBD1 (6 bases). Trimming shortened V by 0 bases and J by 4 bases, and 7 bases separated the two germline ends. Germline values: CDR1 MNHEY, CDR2 SVGAGI. The CDR3 runs 14 residues. The CDR3, as DNA: TGTGCCAGCAGTTACTCGCAGGGGAATCAGCCCCAGCATTTT. This gives the protein CASSYSQGNQPQHF.

CDR3 bases: TGTGCCAGCAGCTTGTTGGGACAGGGACCTTCTAACTATGGCTACACCTTC. Its translation is CASSLLGQGPSNYGYTF. V is TRBV5-4 and J is TRBJ1-2; 9 bases map to TRBD1. CDR3 length equals 17 residues. V was pared by 1 base and J by 0 bases, with 7 bases of the junction left unmatched. The germline gives CDR1 SGHNT, CDR2 YYREEE (reference sequence).

V usage is TRBV5-8 and J usage is TRBJ2-2; TRBD1 aligns across 10 bases. Germline CDR1 SGHTS, CDR2 YDEGEE. The CDR3 has 17 amino acids. With 4 bases clipped from V and 6 bases from J, the junction kept 12 bases outside the gene matches. The DNA of the CDR3 is TGTGCCAGCAGCGACCGACAGGGGGCAGGAGTCGCCGGGGAGCTGTTTTTT. It is translated as CASSDRQGAGVAGELFF.

This clone appeared a few times. The J gene is TRBJ2-2, the V gene TRBV7-2; tentative D call: TRBD1 (6 bases). Trimming removed 5 bases from V and 5 bases from J, with 12 bases in between. Germline V CDR1 and CDR2: SGHTA, FQGNSA. The CDR3 length is 14 residues. CDR3 nucleotides: TGTGCCAGCAGCATATGGACAGATACCGGGGAGCTGTTTTTT. Its protein product is CASSIWTDTGELFF. Variable domain in full (rest from reference TRBV7-2 and TRBJ2-2): GAGVSQSPSNKVTEKGKDVELRCDPISGHTALYWYRQSLGQGLEFLIYFQGNSAPDKSGLPSDRFSAERTGGSVSTLTIQRTQQEDSAVYLCASSIWTDTGELFFGEGSRLTVL.

This clone has just one count. The J gene is TRBJ1-4, the V gene TRBV19; 9 bases are shared with TRBD1. CDR3 length: 14 residues. Germline CDR1 reads LNHDA; CDR2 reads SQIVND (reference sequence). With 7 bases clipped from V and 8 bases from J, the junction kept 8 bases outside the gene matches. The CDR3 is CASKRDRVEEKLFF. The CDR3 bases are TGTGCCAGTAAGAGGGACAGGGTCGAGGAAAAACTGTTTTTT.

The chain joins TRBV7-2 to TRBJ1-5, with D uncertain. This CDR3 spans 13 amino acids. CDR1 and CDR2 (germline): SGHTA, FQGNSA. V was trimmed by 3 bases and J by 7 bases, leaving 10 bases between them. The CDR3 loop reads CASSFTRGQPQHF. The CDR3 DNA reads TGTGCCAGCAGCTTCACCAGAGGCCAGCCCCAGCATTTT.

The gene calls are TRBV11-2 and TRBJ1-5; D is ambiguous. CDR1 is SGHAT and CDR2 is FQNNGV in the germline V gene. This CDR3 is built from 15 residues. Trimming removed 2 bases from V and 0 bases from J, with 8 bases in between. The CDR3 DNA is TGTGCCAGCAGCTTAACGGGGTATAGCAATCAGCCCCAGCATTTT. This encodes CASSLTGYSNQPQHF.

The chain carries TRBV28 and TRBJ1-2; unclear D gene. Trimming shortened V by 7 bases and J by 1 base, and 16 bases separated the two germline ends. This CDR3 has 15 residues. Germline V gene data show CDR1 as MDHEN and CDR2 as SYDVKM. CDR3 region: CASKISIRVNYGYTF. As DNA, the CDR3 is TGTGCCAGCAAAATATCAATCCGGGTTAACTATGGCTACACCTTC.

The chain joins TRBV19 to TRBJ1-4; D gene unclear. V was trimmed by 5 bases and J by 8 bases, leaving 21 bases between them. Germline CDR1 is LNHDA and CDR2 is SQIVND (reference sequence). There are 16 residues in the CDR3. CDR3 in amino acids: CASSSPRGKSAEKLFF. The CDR3 region has the DNA TGTGCCAGTAGTTCCCCCCGAGGGAAGAGCGCCGAAAAACTGTTTTTT.

This chain connects TRBV29-1 to TRBJ2-1; 7 bases map to TRBD2. J lost 6 bases, V lost 2 bases, and 10 bases had no gene match. This CDR3 has 15 residues. CDR1 and CDR2 (germline): SQVTM, ANQGSEA. The CDR3: CSVERGAGIGNEQFF. CDR3 DNA: TGCAGCGTTGAAAGAGGAGCGGGGATAGGCAATGAGCAGTTCTTC.

The rearrangement joins TRBV30 to TRBJ1-5; D not resolved. CDR3 length equals 14 residues. Germline V lookup: CDR1 GTSNPN, CDR2 SVGIG (reference sequence). With 3 bases removed from V and 5 bases from J, the gap between germline ends came to 14 bases. CDR3 nucleotide sequence: TGTGCCTGGAGCGGGAGTGGCGGGGATCAGCCCCAGCATTTT. This codes for CAWSGSGGDQPQHF.

The table lists this clone with a few counts. V is TRBV9 and J is TRBJ2-2; TRBD2 aligns across 14 bases. The CDR3 runs to 16 residues. Germline CDR1 and CDR2: SGDLS and YYNGEE. The V gene end was trimmed by 3 bases and the J gene end by 7 bases; junction bases not matched to a gene: 5. CDR3 loop: CASSATSGGVVGELFF. In DNA form, the CDR3 reads TGTGCCAGCAGCGCGACTAGCGGGGGGGTCGTCGGGGAGCTGTTTTTT.

The chain uses TRBV5-1 and TRBJ1-4; 9 nucleotides match TRBD1. The CDR3 has 15 residues. V lost 0 bases, J lost 7 bases, and 4 bases stayed unmatched. The germline gives CDR1 SGHRS, CDR2 YFSETQ. CDR3 amino acids: CASSLAGTGIEKLFF. DNA of the CDR3: TGCGCCAGCAGCTTGGCGGGGACAGGGATTGAAAAACTGTTTTTT.

This rearrangement joins TRBV29-1 to TRBJ1-2, with 7 bases identical to TRBD1. V shed 6 bases, J shed 4 bases, and the junction held 11 bases outside the gene matches. Per germline, CDR1 SQVTM and CDR2 ANQGSEA. The CDR3 runs to 14 residues. In nucleotides, the CDR3 is TGCAGCGTCGCCGACAGGGATCCTGGCTATGGCTACACCTTC. Amino acids: CSVADRDPGYGYTF.

The chain carries TRBV28 and TRBJ1-2, with 7 bases matching TRBD1. CDR3 length equals 13 residues. Losses at the gene ends were 2 bases for V and 9 bases for J; bases not matched to a gene: 6. Germline V CDR1 and CDR2: MDHEN, SYDVKM. The CDR3 DNA sequence: TGTGCCAGCAGTTTAAACCAGGGGGATAGCTACACCTTC. It specifies CASSLNQGDSYTF.

The chain carries TRBV30 and TRBJ1-5; D is uncertain. CDR3 size: 15 residues. V shed 2 bases and J shed 0 bases, with 11 bases lying between them. Germline V gene lookup returns CDR1 GTSNPN and CDR2 SVGIG (reference sequence). The CDR3 region has the DNA TGTGCCTGGAGTACTGAGGTGGTTAGCAATCAGCCCCAGCATTTT. This encodes CAWSTEVVSNQPQHF. The whole variable domain, remainder taken from reference TRBV30 and TRBJ1-5, is SQTIHQWPATLVQPVGSPLSLECTVEGTSNPNLYWYRQAAGRGLQLLFYSVGIGQISSEVPQNLSASRPQDRQFILSSKKLLLSDSGFYLCAWSTEVVSNQPQHFGDGTRLSIL.

The chain combines TRBV6-2 or TRBV6-3 with TRBJ1-4; no clear D. Deletions cut 2 bases from V and 4 bases from J, with 8 bases between. CDR1 and CDR2 from the germline V gene are MNHEY and SVGEGT. The CDR3 consists of 14 residues. This chain's CDR3 is CASSYHSRNEKLFF. CDR3 bases: TGTGCCAGCAGTTACCACAGCCGTAATGAAAAACTGTTTTTT.

This sequence joins TRBV29-1 and TRBJ1-1, with D possibly being TRBD1 (6 bases). Trimming took off 7 bases at V and 6 bases at J, with 15 bases between the two ends. The CDR3 extends over 12 amino acids. Germline V gives CDR1 SQVTM, CDR2 ANQGSEA. The CDR3 protein is CSAAVGGAEAFF. The CDR3 bases are TGCAGCGCCGCAGTAGGGGGGGCTGAAGCTTTCTTT.

The rearrangement links TRBV7-7 to TRBJ2-5, with TRBD2 identical over 7 bases. CDR3 length: 15 amino acids. V lost 4 bases, J lost 5 bases, and 10 bases stayed unmatched. Germline CDR1 is SSHAT and CDR2 is FNYEAQ (reference sequence). The CDR3, as DNA: TGTGCCAGCAGCTCGGGGGTAGCGGGTTGGGAGACCCAGTACTTC. The encoded protein is CASSSGVAGWETQYF.